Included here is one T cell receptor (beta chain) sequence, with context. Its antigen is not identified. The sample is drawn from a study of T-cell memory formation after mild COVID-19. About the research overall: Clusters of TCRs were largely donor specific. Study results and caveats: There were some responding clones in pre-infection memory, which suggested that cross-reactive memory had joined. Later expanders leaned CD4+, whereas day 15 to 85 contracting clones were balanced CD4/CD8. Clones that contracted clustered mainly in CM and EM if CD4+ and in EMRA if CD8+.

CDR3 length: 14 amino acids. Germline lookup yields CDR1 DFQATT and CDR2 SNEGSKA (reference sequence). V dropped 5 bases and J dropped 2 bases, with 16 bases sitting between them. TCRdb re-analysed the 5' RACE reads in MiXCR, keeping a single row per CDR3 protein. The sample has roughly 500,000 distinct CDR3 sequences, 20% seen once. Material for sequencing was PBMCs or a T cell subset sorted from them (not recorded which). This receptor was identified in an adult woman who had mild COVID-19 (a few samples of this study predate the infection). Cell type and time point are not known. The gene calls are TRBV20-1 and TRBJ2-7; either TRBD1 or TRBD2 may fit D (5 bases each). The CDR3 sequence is CSAEGTLGTYEQYF. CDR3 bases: TGCAGTGCTGAGGGGACCCTCGGCACCTACGAGCAGTACTTC.